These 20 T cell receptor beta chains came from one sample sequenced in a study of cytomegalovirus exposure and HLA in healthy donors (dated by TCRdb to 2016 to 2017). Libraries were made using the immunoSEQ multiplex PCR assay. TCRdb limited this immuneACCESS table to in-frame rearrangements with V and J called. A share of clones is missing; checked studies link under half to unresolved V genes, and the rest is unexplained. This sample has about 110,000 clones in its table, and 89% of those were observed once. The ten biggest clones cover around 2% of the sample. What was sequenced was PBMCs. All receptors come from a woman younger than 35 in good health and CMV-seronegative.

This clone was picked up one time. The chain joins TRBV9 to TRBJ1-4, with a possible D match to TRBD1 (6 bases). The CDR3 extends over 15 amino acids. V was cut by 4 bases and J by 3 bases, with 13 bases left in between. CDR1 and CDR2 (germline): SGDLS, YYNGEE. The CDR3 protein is CASSPTGRPNEKLFF. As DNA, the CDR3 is TGTGCCAGCAGCCCAACAGGGCGCCCTAATGAAAAACTGTTTTTT.

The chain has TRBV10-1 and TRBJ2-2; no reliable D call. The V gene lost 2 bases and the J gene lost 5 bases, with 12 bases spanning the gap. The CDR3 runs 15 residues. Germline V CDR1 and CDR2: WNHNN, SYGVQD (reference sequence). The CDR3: CASSERRSGTGELFF. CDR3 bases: TGCGCCAGCAGTGAGAGGCGGTCTGGGACCGGGGAGCTGTTTTTT.

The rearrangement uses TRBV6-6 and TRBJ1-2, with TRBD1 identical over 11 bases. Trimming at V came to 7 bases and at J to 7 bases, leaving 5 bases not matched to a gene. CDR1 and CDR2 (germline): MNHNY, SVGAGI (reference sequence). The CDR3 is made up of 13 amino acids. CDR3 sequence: CASNGQGAGGYTF. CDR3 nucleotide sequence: TGTGCCAGCAATGGACAGGGGGCCGGTGGCTACACCTTC.

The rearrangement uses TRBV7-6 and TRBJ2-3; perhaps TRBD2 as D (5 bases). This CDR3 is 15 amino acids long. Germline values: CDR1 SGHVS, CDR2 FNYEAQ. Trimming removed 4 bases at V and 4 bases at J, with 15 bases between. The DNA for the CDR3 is TGTGCCAGCAGCTCAAGACCCGAGAGGGCAGATACGCAGTATTTT. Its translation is CASSSRPERADTQYF.

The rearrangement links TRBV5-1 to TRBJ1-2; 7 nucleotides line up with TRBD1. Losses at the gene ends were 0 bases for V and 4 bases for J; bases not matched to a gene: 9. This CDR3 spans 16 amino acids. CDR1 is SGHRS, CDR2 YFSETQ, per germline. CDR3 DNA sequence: TGCGCCAGCAGCTTGGTGACCGTGGCAGGGGGCTATGGCTACACCTTC. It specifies CASSLVTVAGGYGYTF.

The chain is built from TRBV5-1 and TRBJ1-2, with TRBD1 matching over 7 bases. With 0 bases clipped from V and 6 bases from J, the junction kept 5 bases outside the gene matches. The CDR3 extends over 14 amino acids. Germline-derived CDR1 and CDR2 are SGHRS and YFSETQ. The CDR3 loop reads CASSLGGGADGYTF. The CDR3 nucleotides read TGCGCCAGCAGCTTGGGAGGGGGCGCGGATGGCTACACCTTC.

CDR3 region: CASSIWGPRGTEAFF. The DNA of the CDR3 is TGTGCCAGTAGTATCTGGGGGCCCCGGGGCACTGAAGCTTTCTTT. The chain combines TRBV19 with TRBJ1-1, with a possible D match to TRBD1 (6 bases). This CDR3 has 15 residues. V lost 3 bases, J lost 4 bases, and 15 bases lay in between. Germline assignment: CDR1 LNHDA and CDR2 SQIVND (reference sequence).

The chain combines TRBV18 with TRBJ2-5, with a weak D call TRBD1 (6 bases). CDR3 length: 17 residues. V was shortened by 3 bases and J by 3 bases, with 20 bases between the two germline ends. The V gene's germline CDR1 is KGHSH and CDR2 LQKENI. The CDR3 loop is CASSPGPGAYLEETQYF. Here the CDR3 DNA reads TGTGCCAGCTCACCGGGTCCAGGGGCGTATCTAGAAGAGACCCAGTACTTC.

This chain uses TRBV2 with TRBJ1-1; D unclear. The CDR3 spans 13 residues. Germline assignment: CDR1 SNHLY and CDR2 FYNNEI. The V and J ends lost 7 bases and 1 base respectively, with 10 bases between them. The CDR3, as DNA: TGTGCCAGCACCCGCGGAAGGAACACTGAAGCTTTCTTT. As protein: CASTRGRNTEAFF.

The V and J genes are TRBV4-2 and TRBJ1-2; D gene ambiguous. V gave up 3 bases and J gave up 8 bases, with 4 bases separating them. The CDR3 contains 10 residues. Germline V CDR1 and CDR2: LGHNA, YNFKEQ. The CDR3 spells CASSHEGYTF. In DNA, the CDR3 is TGTGCCAGCAGCCATGAGGGCTACACCTTC.

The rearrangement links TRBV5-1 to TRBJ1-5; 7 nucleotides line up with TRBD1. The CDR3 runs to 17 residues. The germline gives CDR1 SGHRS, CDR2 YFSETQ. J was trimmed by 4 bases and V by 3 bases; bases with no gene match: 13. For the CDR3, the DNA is TGCGCCAGCAGCTCGCCTATTCGACAGGGTAGGAATCAGCCCCAGCATTTT. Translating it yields CASSSPIRQGRNQPQHF.

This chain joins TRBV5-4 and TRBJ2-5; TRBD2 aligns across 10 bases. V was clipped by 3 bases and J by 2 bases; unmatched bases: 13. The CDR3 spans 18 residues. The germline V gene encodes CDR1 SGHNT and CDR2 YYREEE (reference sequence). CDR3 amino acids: CASSSGGLAGVRQETQYF. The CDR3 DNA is TGTGCCAGCAGCTCGGGCGGCCTAGCGGGAGTCCGACAAGAGACCCAGTACTTC.

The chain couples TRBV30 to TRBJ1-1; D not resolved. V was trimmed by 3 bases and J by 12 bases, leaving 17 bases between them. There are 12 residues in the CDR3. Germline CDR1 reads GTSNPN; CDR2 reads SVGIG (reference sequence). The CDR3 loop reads CAWRISRPLTFF. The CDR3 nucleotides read TGTGCCTGGAGAATTAGCCGCCCACTCACTTTCTTT.

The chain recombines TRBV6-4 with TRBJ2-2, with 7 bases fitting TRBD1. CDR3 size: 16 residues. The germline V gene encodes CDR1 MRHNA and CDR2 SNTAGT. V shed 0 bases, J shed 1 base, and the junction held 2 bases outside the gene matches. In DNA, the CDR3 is TGTGCCAGCAGTGACTCTTGGACAGGGAACACCGGGGAGCTGTTTTTT. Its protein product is CASSDSWTGNTGELFF.

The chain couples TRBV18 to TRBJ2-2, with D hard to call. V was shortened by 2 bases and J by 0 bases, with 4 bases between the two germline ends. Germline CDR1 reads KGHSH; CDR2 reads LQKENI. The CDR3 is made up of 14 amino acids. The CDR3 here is CASSPEPNTGELFF. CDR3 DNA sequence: TGTGCCAGCTCACCAGAGCCGAACACCGGGGAGCTGTTTTTT.

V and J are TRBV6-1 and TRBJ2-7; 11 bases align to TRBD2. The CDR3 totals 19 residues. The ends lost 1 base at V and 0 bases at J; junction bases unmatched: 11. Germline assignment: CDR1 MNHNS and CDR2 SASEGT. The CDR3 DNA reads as TGTGCCAGCAGTGAAGGGTGGGCTAGCGGGGGGTTTCTCTCCTACGAGCAGTACTTC. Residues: CASSEGWASGGFLSYEQYF.

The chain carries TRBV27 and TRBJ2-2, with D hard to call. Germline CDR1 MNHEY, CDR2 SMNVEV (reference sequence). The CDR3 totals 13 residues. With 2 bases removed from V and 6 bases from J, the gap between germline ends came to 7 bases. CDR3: CASSLRGSGELFF. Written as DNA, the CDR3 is TGTGCCAGCAGTTTAAGAGGTTCCGGGGAGCTGTTTTTT.

This CDR3 is CASSRGLTSHEQFF. In nucleotides, the CDR3 is TGTGCCAGCTCCAGGGGGCTGACTTCTCATGAGCAGTTCTTC. The gene calls are TRBV9 and TRBJ2-1, with 8 bases that match TRBD1. Germline V gene sequence: CDR1 SGDLS, CDR2 YYNGEE. V lost 7 bases, J lost 8 bases, and 11 bases stayed unmatched. The CDR3 runs 14 residues. The entire variable domain, with the rest obtained from reference TRBV9 and TRBJ2-1, is as follows: DSGVTQTPKHLITATGQRVTLRCSPRSGDLSVYWYQQSLDQGLQFLIQYYNGEERAKGNILERFSAQQFPDLHSELNLSSLELGDSALYFCASSRGLTSHEQFFGPGTRLTVL.

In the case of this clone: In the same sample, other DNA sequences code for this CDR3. The CDR3 nucleotides are TGTGCCACCAGCAGAGGGAGCTCTGGAAACACCATATATTTT. This sequence encodes CATSRGSSGNTIYF. J is TRBJ1-3 and V is TRBV15; D gene ambiguous. Germline CDR1 reads LNHNV; CDR2 reads YYDKDF (reference sequence). The CDR3 totals 14 residues. V shed 1 base and J shed 0 bases, with 4 bases lying between them. The complete variable domain, with remaining parts taken from reference TRBV15 and TRBJ1-3, reads DAMVIQNPRYQVTQFGKPVTLSCSQTLNHNVMYWYQQKSSQAPKLLFHYYDKDFNNEADTPDNFQSRRPNTSFCFLDIRSPGLGDTAMYLCATSRGSSGNTIYFGEGSWLTVV.

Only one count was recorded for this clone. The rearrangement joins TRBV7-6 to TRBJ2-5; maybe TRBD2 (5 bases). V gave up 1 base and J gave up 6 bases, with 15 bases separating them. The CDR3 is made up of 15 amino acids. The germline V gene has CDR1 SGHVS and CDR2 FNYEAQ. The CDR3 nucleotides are TGTGCCAGCAGCTTAGGACGAGGGATCCGGCAGACCCAGTACTTC. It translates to CASSLGRGIRQTQYF.